The 21 T cell receptor beta chains reported below all come from one sample, sequenced in a study of shared clonotypes between healthy human individuals (TCRdb year 2020). Libraries came from the immunoSEQ multiplex PCR assay. In its TCRdb copy, this immuneACCESS table keeps in-frame sequences only and misses some clones. Where compared with another copy, unresolved V genes explain less than half of these, and the others have no known cause. This sample comprises about 120,000 clones, about two thirds of them detected only once. The ten biggest clones cover around 24% of the sample. Sequenced sample: memory CD8+ T cells sorted from blood. Interpreted using the paper, the cell subset or site label stands for: CD45RO+ cells pooled with CCR7-negative TemRA cells. These receptors all come from a woman younger than 45 in good health.

This clone was seen a few times. The rearrangement joins TRBV19 to TRBJ1-5; D gene unclear. V lost 6 bases, J lost 0 bases, and 15 bases lay in between. The CDR3 extends over 16 amino acids. Germline assignment: CDR1 LNHDA and CDR2 SQIVND (reference sequence). CDR3 DNA: TGTGCCAGTAGCGAGGACGGTAGTTATAGCAATCAGCCCCAGCATTTT. Translated, it gives CASSEDGSYSNQPQHF.

This sequence joins TRBV9 and TRBJ2-1, with 8 bases aligning to TRBD2. J was trimmed by 7 bases and V by 2 bases; bases with no gene match: 8. The CDR3 runs to 15 residues. From germline, CDR1 is SGDLS and CDR2 YYNGEE. The CDR3, as DNA: TGTGCCAGCAGCGTGTTGACTAGCGCTAGGAATGAGCAGTTCTTC. Translation: CASSVLTSARNEQFF.

CDR3 bases: TGTGCCAGCTCCAGGGAAGGGACAAACACCGGGGAGCTGTTTTTT. It translates to CASSREGTNTGELFF. The rearrangement joins TRBV7-6 to TRBJ2-2, with a weak D call TRBD1 (6 bases). V lost 8 bases and J 2 bases, leaving 15 bases between the germline ends. CDR1 and CDR2 from the germline V gene are SGHVS and FNYEAQ. The CDR3 totals 15 residues.

To note about this clone: One end of the junction fails to match germline, which may point to a read error. The gene calls are TRBV10-3 and TRBJ2-7; D might be TRBD2 (5 bases). In germline, CDR1 is ENHRY, CDR2 SYGVKD. The CDR3 contains 14 residues. The CDR3 coding sequence is TGTGCCAGCAGTGAGGACTGGGAGTCCGACGAGCAGTACTTC. It is translated as CASSEDWESDEQYF.

The chain has TRBV11-3 and TRBJ2-6; no reliable D call. The germline gives CDR1 SGHNT, CDR2 YENEEA. Trimming cost V 5 bases and J 5 bases, with 16 bases left between them. The CDR3 is 16 amino acids. CDR3 nucleotides: TGTGCCAGCAGCCGTCCTTTACAAAGTCGGGCCAACGTCCTGACTTTC. As protein: CASSRPLQSRANVLTF.

The V and J genes are TRBV4-1 and TRBJ1-2, with a possible D match to TRBD1 (6 bases). Trimming took 7 bases from V and 5 from J, leaving 20 bases between them. This CDR3 region has 15 residues. Per the germline V gene, CDR1 is MGHRA and CDR2 is YSYEKL. CDR3 amino acids: CASTSFTGTSYGYTF. The CDR3 DNA reads as TGCGCCAGCACCTCTTTTACCGGGACAAGTTATGGCTACACCTTC.

V usage is TRBV7-8 and J usage is TRBJ1-2; no definite D call. The germline gives CDR1 SGHVS, CDR2 FQNEAQ. The CDR3 has 13 amino acids. Trimming cost V 0 bases and J 7 bases, with 9 bases left between them. This CDR3 reads CASSLAGESGYTF. The CDR3, as DNA: TGTGCCAGCAGCTTAGCTGGGGAGTCTGGCTACACCTTC.

There are a few counts of this clone. J is TRBJ2-7 and V is TRBV7-9; D tentatively reads TRBD1 or TRBD2 (5 bases each). Trimming took off 4 bases at V and 3 bases at J, with 7 bases between the two ends. This CDR3 is built from 12 residues. The germline CDR1 and CDR2 sequences are SEHNR and FQNEAQ (reference sequence). The CDR3 DNA is TGTGCCAGCAGCTGGGACGGCTACGAGCAGTACTTC. It codes for CASSWDGYEQYF.

This chain joins TRBV7-8 and TRBJ1-2, with D perhaps matching TRBD1 (5 bases). Germline V gives CDR1 SGHVS, CDR2 FQNEAQ. Trimming stripped 1 base from V and 7 bases from J, with 19 bases between. The CDR3 runs 16 residues. The CDR3 sequence: CASSLGGAWRRGGYTF. The CDR3 nucleotides are TGTGCCAGCAGCTTAGGGGGAGCATGGAGGAGGGGTGGCTACACCTTC.

This clone turned up a few times. The CDR3 nucleotides read TGTGCCAGCAGGACCCCGGGCCTCGGTCAGGAGACCCAGTACTTC. Its translation: CASRTPGLGQETQYF. The chain is built from TRBV25-1 and TRBJ2-5; D is unclear. The CDR3 runs to 15 residues. V lost 6 bases and J 5 bases, leaving 19 bases between the germline ends. Germline CDR1 MGHDK, CDR2 SYGVNS.

The CDR3 nucleotides read TGTGCCAGCAGTTCCCCGGGCAGGGGGAAAAACACCGGGGAGCTGTTTTTT. Its protein is CASSSPGRGKNTGELFF. The chain joins TRBV27 to TRBJ2-2; 7 bases map to TRBD1. This CDR3 comprises 17 residues. CDR1 is MNHEY, CDR2 SMNVEV, per germline (reference sequence). The junction had 10 bases not matched to a gene; V was cut back by 4 bases and J by 2 bases.

The table lists this clone with a few counts. The CDR3 is CASSSPPGELFF. CDR3 sequence (DNA): TGTGCCAGCAGCTCCCCCCCCGGGGAGCTGTTTTTT. The chain couples TRBV13 to TRBJ2-2; D is unclear. The CDR3 is 12 residues long. The V and J ends lost 4 bases and 6 bases respectively, with 6 bases between them. Germline CDR1 reads PRHDT; CDR2 reads FYEKMQ (reference sequence).

This sequence joins TRBV6-4 and TRBJ2-1; 9 positions agree with TRBD2. CDR3 size: 18 residues. Germline values: CDR1 MRHNA, CDR2 SNTAGT. V lost 6 bases, J lost 3 bases, and 15 bases stayed unmatched. CDR3: CASSARPSGTSYYNEQFF. In DNA, the CDR3 is TGTGCCAGCAGCGCCCGTCCTAGCGGGACTTCCTACTACAATGAGCAGTTCTTC.

This chain uses TRBV29-1 with TRBJ2-7, with D perhaps TRBD2 (5 bases). This CDR3 contains 13 residues. CDR1 is SQVTM, CDR2 ANQGSEA, per germline. Trimming removed 6 bases from V and 3 bases from J, with 15 bases in between. The CDR3 loop is CSVRTGNDYEQYF. The CDR3 nucleotides read TGCAGCGTCCGTACCGGGAACGACTACGAGCAGTACTTC.

This rearrangement joins TRBV7-1 to TRBJ1-2, with D uncertain. TRBV7-1 is annotated as an ORF whose role is uncertain. The CDR3 consists of 16 residues. The V and J ends lost 5 bases and 4 bases respectively, with 20 bases between them. Written as DNA, the CDR3 is TGTGCCAGCAGCCGAGTGAACGAGGGAAAGACCTATGGCTACACCTTC. It translates to CASSRVNEGKTYGYTF.

The chain recombines TRBV21-1 with TRBJ1-2. TRBV21-1 is noted as a pseudogene. The length of the CDR3 is 16 residues. CDR3 amino acids: CASSKKKAGLLDGVAF. In DNA form, the CDR3 reads TGTGCCAGCAGCAAAAAGAAGGCTGGGCTGCTCGACGGGGTAGCCTTC.

This chain uses TRBV10-3 with TRBJ2-1; TRBD2 matches at 9 bases. The germline CDR1 and CDR2 sequences are ENHRY and SYGVKD. There are 14 residues in the CDR3. The V and J ends lost 6 bases and 8 bases, in that order; junction bases with no gene match: 8. The chain's CDR3 is CAIRDVAGADEQFF. Written as DNA, the CDR3 is TGTGCCATCAGGGATGTAGCGGGAGCGGATGAGCAGTTCTTC.

With respect to this clone: The same CDR3 arises from other DNA sequences in this sample as well. The chain carries TRBV9 and TRBJ2-3, with TRBD2 matching over 8 bases. The CDR3 is 14 amino acids. Germline V gene data show CDR1 as SGDLS and CDR2 as YYNGEE. V lost 4 bases and J lost 4; bases outside the gene matches: 5. CDR3 in DNA: TGTGCCAGCAGCCTGGCGGGAGGTTCAGATACGCAGTATTTT. It specifies CASSLAGGSDTQYF. The variable domain in full, with the rest retrieved from reference TRBV9 and TRBJ2-3, is DSGVTQTPKHLITATGQRVTLRCSPRSGDLSVYWYQQSLDQGLQFLIQYYNGEERAKGNILERFSAQQFPDLHSELNLSSLELGDSALYFCASSLAGGSDTQYFGPGTRLTVL.

This chain uses TRBV5-4 with TRBJ1-1, with D perhaps TRBD1 (6 bases). This CDR3 has 12 amino acids. The V end was cut by 5 bases, the J end by 8 bases, with 13 bases between. Germline V CDR1 and CDR2: SGHNT, YYREEE (reference sequence). The CDR3 loop reads CASRPTTGEAFF. As DNA, the CDR3 is TGTGCCAGCAGACCCACCACAGGGGAAGCTTTCTTT.

V and J are TRBV4-1 and TRBJ1-2, with a weak D call TRBD1 (5 bases). Germline V gene lookup returns CDR1 MGHRA and CDR2 YSYEKL. The V and J ends lost 2 bases and 4 bases respectively, with 11 bases between them. The CDR3 loop spans 14 amino acids. The CDR3 DNA is TGCGCCAGCAGCCAACCTGGGACTTGCTATGGCTACACCTTC. It encodes CASSQPGTCYGYTF.

This clone has a handful of counts. This chain links TRBV7-8 with TRBJ2-1; weak D call: TRBD2 (5 bases). Germline CDR1 reads SGHVS; CDR2 reads FQNEAQ. The CDR3 is 13 amino acids. V lost 7 bases to trimming and J lost 5 bases, with 12 bases between them. CDR3 coding DNA: TGTGCCAGCACAACCGGGGTCCACAATGAGCAGTTCTTC. Its translation is CASTTGVHNEQFF.